The entry below gives a single T cell receptor (beta chain) sequence along with its context. Its target is not known. TCRdb reprocessed the reads with MiXCR, giving one entry per CDR3 protein. The sample lists about 83,000 distinct CDR3 sequences; around half were seen once. Germline V gene lookup returns CDR1 SGHNT and CDR2 YYREEE (reference sequence). V gave up 4 bases and J gave up 6 bases; unmatched junction bases: 10. CDR3 size: 14 residues. The sample is drawn from a study of T cell repertoires in cytomegalovirus infection. Study in general: In the study, CMV epitopes included recently identified HLA-C-restricted and well-studied HLA-B-restricted ones. CMV infection together with matching HLA type was indicated by public TCR beta signatures. Study-level results: Dominant in the ex vivo response were TCR beta clonotypes restricted by HLA-C and specific for CMV. Carriers of CMV and the relevant HLA type were discriminated by public TCR beta frequency.

This chain links TRBV5-4 with TRBJ2-7, with 7 positions matching TRBD1. The receptor was isolated from a human donor in good health (CMV status not recorded). Some clones in this sample may be carry-over from other donors' samples. The input for sequencing was CD8+ T cells from cultured PBMCs, taken from culture after CMV antigen stimulation. The CDR3 DNA reads as TGTGCCAGCAGCACCGACAGGGCTTCGTTCGAGCAGTACTTC. It translates to CASSTDRASFEQYF. Full variable domain (outside the CDR3, taken from reference TRBV5-4 and TRBJ2-7): ETGVTQSPTHLIKTRGQQVTLRCSSQSGHNTVSWYQQALGQGPQFIFQYYREEENGRGNFPPRFSGLQFPNYSSELNVNALELDDSALYLCASSTDRASFEQYFGPGTRLTVT.